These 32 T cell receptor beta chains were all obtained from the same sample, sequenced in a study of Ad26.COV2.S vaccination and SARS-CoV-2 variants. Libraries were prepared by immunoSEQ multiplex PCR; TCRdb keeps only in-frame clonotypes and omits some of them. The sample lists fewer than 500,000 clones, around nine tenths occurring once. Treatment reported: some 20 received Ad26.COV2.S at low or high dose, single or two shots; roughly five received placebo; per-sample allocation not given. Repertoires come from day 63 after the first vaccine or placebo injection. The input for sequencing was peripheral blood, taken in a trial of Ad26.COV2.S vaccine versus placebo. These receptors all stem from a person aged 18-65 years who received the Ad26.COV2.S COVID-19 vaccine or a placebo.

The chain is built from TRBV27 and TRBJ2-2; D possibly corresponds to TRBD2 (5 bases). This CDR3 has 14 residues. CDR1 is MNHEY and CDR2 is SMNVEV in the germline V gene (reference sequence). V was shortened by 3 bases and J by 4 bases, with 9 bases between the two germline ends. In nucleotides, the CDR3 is TGTGCCAGCAGTTTGACCCGGGGCACCGGGGAGCTGTTTTTT. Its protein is CASSLTRGTGELFF.

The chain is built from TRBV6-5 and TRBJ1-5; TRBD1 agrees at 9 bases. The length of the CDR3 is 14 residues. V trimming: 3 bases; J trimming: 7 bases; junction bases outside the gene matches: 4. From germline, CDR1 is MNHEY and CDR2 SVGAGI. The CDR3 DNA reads TGTGCCAGCAGTTATGGGACAGGGTACCAGCCCCAGCATTTT. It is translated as CASSYGTGYQPQHF.

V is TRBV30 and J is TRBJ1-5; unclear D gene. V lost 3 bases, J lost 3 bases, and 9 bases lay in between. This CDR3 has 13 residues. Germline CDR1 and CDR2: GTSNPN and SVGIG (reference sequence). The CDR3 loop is CAWRGSNNQPQHF. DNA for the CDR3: TGTGCCTGGAGGGGGTCTAACAATCAGCCCCAGCATTTT.

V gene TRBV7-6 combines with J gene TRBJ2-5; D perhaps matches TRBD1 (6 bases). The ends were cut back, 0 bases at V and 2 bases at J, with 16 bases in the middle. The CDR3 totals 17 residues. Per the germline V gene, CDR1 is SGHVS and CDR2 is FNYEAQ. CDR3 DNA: TGTGCCAGCAGCTTAGCGCAAAGAGGGACACTTCAAGAGACCCAGTACTTC. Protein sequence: CASSLAQRGTLQETQYF.

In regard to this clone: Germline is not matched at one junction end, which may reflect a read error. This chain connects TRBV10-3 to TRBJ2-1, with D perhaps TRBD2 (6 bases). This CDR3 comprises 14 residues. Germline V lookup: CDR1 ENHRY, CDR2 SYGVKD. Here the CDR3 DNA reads TGTGCCATCAGTGACTCCCTCGGGGGTAGGGAGCCGTTCTTC. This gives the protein CAISDSLGGREPFF.

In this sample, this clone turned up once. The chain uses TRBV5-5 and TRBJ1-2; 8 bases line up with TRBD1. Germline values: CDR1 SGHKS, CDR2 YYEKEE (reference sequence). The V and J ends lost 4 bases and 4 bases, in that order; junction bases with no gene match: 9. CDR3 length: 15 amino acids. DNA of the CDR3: TGTGCCAGCAGCGTATCAGGGGGCGAAGGCTATGGCTACACCTTC. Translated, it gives CASSVSGGEGYGYTF.

The CDR3 DNA sequence: TGTGCCAGCAGTTTTCCGGCGGAGACCCAGTACTTC. It is translated as CASSFPAETQYF. This sequence joins TRBV12-3 or TRBV12-4 and TRBJ2-5; D is uncertain. V was pared by 3 bases and J by 5 bases, with 7 bases between. CDR3 size: 12 residues.

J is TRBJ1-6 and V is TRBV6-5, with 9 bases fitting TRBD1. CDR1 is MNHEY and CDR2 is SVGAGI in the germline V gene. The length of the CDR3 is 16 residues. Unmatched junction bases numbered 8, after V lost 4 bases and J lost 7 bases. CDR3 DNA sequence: TGTGCCAGCAGTTCGATACAGGGGGCGTGGAATTCACCCCTCCACTTT. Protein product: CASSSIQGAWNSPLHF.

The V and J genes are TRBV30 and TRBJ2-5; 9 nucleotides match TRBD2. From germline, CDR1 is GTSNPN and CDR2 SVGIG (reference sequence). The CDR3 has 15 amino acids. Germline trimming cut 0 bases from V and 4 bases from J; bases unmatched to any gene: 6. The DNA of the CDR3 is TGTGCCTGGAGTGTAGCGGGAGGTATTCTAGAGACCCAGTACTTC. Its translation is CAWSVAGGILETQYF.

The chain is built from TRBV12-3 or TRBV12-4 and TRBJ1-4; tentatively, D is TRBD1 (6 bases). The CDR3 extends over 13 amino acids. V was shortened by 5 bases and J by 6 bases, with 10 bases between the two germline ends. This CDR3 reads CASSIGTYEKLFF. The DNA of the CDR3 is TGTGCCAGCAGTATCGGGACATATGAAAAACTGTTTTTT.

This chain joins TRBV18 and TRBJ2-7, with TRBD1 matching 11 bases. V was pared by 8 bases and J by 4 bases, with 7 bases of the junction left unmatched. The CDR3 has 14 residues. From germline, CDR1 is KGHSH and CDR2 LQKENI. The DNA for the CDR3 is TGTGCCAGCCGCGGGACAGGGGGTTTGTACGAGCAGTACTTC. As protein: CASRGTGGLYEQYF.

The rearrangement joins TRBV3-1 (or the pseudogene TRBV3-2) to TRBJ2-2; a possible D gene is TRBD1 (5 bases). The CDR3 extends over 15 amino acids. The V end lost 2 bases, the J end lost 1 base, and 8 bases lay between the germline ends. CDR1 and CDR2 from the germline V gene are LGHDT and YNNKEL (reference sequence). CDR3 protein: CASSQFTGNTGELFF. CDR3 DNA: TGTGCCAGCAGCCAATTCACAGGGAACACCGGGGAGCTGTTTTTT.

CDR3 protein: CASSAPGASKPYGYTF. The CDR3 DNA is TGTGCCAGCAGCGCCCCCGGGGCGTCGAAGCCCTATGGCTACACCTTC. V gene TRBV7-2 combines with J gene TRBJ1-2; TRBD1 might be the D (5 bases). CDR1 and CDR2 from the germline V gene are SGHTA and FQGNSA. The CDR3 has 16 amino acids. Trimming left V 5 bases short and J 4 bases short, with 20 bases between.

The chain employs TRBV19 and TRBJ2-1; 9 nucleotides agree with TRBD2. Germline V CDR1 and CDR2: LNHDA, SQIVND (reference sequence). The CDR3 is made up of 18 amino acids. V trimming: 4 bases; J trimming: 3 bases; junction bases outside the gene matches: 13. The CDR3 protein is CASSTSLLAGGYYNEQFF. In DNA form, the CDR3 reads TGTGCCAGTAGTACGTCTCTTCTGGCGGGAGGGTACTACAATGAGCAGTTCTTC.

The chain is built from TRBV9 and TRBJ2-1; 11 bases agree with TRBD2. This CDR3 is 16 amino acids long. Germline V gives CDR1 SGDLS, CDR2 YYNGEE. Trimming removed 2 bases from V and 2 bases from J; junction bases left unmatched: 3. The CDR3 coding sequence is TGTGCCAGCAGCGTCGGGACTAGCGGAGCCTACAATGAGCAGTTCTTC. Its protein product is CASSVGTSGAYNEQFF.

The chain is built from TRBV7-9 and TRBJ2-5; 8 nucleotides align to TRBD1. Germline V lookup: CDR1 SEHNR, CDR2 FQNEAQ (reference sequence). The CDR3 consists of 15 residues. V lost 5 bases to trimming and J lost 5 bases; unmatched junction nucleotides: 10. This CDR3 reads CASSPGTGLWETQYF. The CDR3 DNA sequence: TGTGCCAGCAGCCCGGGGACAGGCCTTTGGGAGACCCAGTACTTC. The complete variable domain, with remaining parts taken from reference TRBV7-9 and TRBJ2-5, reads DTGVSQNPRHKITKRGQNVTFRCDPISEHNRLYWYRQTLGQGPEFLTYFQNEAQLEKSRLLSDRFSAERPKGSFSTLEIQRTEQGDSAMYLCASSPGTGLWETQYFGPGTRLLVL.

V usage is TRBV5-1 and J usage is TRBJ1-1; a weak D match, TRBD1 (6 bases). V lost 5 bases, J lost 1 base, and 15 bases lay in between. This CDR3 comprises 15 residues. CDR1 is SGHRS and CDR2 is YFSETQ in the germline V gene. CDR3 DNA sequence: TGCGCCAGCAGTGTAACGGGACATCCGAACACTGAAGCTTTCTTT. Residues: CASSVTGHPNTEAFF.

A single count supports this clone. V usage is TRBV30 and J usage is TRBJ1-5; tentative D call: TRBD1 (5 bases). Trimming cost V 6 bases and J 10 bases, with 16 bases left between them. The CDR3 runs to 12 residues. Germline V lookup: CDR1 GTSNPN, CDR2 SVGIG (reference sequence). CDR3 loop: CACDYRGEPQHF. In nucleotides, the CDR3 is TGTGCCTGCGATTATAGAGGGGAACCCCAGCATTTT.

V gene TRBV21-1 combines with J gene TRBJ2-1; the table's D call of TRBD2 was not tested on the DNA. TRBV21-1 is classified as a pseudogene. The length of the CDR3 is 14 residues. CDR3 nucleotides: TGTGCCGTCCGTAGCGGGAGCTCCTACAATGAGCAGTTCTTC. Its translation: CAVRSGSSYNEQFF.

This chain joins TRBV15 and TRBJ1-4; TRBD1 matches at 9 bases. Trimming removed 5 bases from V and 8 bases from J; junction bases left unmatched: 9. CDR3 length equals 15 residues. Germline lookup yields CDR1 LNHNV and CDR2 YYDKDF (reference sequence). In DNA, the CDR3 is TGTGCCACCAGCTTAGCCGGGACAGGGAACGAAAAACTGTTTTTT. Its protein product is CATSLAGTGNEKLFF.

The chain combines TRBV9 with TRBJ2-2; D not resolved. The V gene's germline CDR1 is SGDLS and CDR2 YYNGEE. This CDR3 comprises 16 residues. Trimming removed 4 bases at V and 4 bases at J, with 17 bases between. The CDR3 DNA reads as TGTGCCAGCAGCCCCAGGTGGCCAGAACTCACCGGGGAGCTGTTTTTT. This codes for CASSPRWPELTGELFF.

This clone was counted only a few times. The DNA of the CDR3 is TGCGCCAGCAGCCAAGATGAGGGCCCCAGATACACAGATACGCAGTATTTT. Its protein product is CASSQDEGPRYTDTQYF. The chain is built from TRBV4-3 and TRBJ2-3, with D perhaps matching TRBD2 (5 bases). The V end lost 0 bases, the J end lost 2 bases, and 15 bases lay between the germline ends. Germline-derived CDR1 and CDR2 are LGHNA and YSLEER. CDR3 length equals 17 residues.

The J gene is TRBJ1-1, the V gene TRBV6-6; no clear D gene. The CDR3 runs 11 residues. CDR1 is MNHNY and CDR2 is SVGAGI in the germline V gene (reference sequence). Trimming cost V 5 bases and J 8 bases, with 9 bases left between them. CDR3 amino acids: CASSVVKEAFF. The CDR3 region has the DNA TGTGCCAGCAGTGTTGTCAAAGAAGCTTTCTTT.

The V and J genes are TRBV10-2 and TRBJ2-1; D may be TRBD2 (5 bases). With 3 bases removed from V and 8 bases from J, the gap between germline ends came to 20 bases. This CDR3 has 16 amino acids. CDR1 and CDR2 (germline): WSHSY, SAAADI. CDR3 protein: CASSEGGAPLMDEQFF. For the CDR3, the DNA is TGCGCCAGCAGTGAAGGAGGAGCCCCGTTGATGGATGAGCAGTTCTTC.

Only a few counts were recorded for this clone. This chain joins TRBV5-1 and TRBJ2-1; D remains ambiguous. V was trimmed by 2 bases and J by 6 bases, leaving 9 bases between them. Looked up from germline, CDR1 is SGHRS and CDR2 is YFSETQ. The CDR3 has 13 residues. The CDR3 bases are TGCGCCAGCAGCTTCTCACTGAGCAATGAGCAGTTCTTC. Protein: CASSFSLSNEQFF.

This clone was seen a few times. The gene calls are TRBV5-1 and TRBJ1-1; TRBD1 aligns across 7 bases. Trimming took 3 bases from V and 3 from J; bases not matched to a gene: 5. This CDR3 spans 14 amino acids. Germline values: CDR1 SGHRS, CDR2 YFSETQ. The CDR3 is CASSSQGLDTEAFF. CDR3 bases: TGCGCCAGCAGCTCACAGGGGTTGGACACTGAAGCTTTCTTT. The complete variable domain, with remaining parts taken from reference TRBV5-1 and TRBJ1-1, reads KAGVTQTPRYLIKTRGQQVTLSCSPISGHRSVSWYQQTPGQGLQFLFEYFSETQRNKGNFPGRFSGRQFSNSRSEMNVSTLELGDSALYLCASSSQGLDTEAFFGQGTRLTVV.

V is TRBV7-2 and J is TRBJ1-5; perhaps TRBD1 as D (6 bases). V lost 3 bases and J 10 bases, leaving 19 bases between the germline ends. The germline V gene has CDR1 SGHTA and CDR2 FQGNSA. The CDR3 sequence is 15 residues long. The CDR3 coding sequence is TGTGCCAGCAGCTTCTTACAGGGATCCCAGTCACCCCAGCATTTT. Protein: CASSFLQGSQSPQHF.

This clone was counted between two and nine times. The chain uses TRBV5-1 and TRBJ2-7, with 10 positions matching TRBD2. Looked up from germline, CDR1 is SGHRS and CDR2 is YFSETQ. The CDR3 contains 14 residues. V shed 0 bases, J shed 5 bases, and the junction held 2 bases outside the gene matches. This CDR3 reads CASSLVAGGDEQYF. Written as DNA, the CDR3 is TGCGCCAGCAGCTTGGTAGCGGGAGGCGACGAGCAGTACTTC. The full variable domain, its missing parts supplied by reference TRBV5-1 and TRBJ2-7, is KAGVTQTPRYLIKTRGQQVTLSCSPISGHRSVSWYQQTPGQGLQFLFEYFSETQRNKGNFPGRFSGRQFSNSRSEMNVSTLELGDSALYLCASSLVAGGDEQYFGPGTRLTVT.

CDR3 sequence (DNA): TGTGCCTGGAGTGCTTCGGGCGGAACTGAAGCTTTCTTT. Its protein product is CAWSASGGTEAFF. V gene TRBV30 combines with J gene TRBJ1-1; D ambiguous. There are 13 residues in the CDR3. V lost 1 base and J lost 5, with 11 bases in between. Germline V gene lookup returns CDR1 GTSNPN and CDR2 SVGIG (reference sequence).

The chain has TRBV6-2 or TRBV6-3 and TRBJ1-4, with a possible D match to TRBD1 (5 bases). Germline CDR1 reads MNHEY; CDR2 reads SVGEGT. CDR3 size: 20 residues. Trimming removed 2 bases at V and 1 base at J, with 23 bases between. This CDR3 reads CASSYAGSWDFGQTNEKLFF. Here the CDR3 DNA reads TGTGCCAGCAGTTACGCGGGCTCGTGGGACTTCGGTCAAACTAATGAAAAACTGTTTTTT.

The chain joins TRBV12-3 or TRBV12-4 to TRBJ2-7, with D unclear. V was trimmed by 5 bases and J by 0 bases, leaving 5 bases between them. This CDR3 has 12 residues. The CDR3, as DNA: TGTGCCAGCAGTAAAAGCTCCTACGAGCAGTACTTC. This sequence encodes CASSKSSYEQYF.

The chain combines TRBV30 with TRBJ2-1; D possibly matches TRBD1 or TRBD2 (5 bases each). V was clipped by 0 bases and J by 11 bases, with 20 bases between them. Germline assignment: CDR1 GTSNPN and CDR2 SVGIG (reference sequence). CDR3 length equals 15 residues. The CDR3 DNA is TGTGCCTGGAGTGTCCCAGGCAGGGTAGGAGGTAAGCAGTTCTTC. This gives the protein CAWSVPGRVGGKQFF.